The 6 T cell receptor beta chains below were found in one sample sequenced in a study of blood T cells in healthy people across ages. Then a second PCR, running roughly 7 to 11 cycles, was carried out with a sample-barcoded 5' primer and a J-beta primer mix. TCRdb analysed the 5' RACE reads with MiXCR anew, one entry per CDR3 protein. The sample includes around 1,700,000 distinct CDR3 sequences, over 25% of them seen just once. The sample comprised blood. The receptors derive from a woman aged 25 to 45 in good health.

This clonotype was seen just once. At one end the junction does not follow the germline gene, possibly because of a read error. J is TRBJ2-3 and V is TRBV6-4; 12 bases are shared with TRBD2. CDR3 size: 16 residues. CDR1 is MRHNA, CDR2 SNTAGT, per germline. This chain's CDR3 is CAGSDSSGGAADTQYF. CDR3 bases: TGTGCCGGCAGTGACTCTAGCGGGGGGGCAGCAGATACGCAGTATTTT.

The chain couples TRBV10-1 to TRBJ1-1, with D maybe TRBD1 (6 bases). The CDR3 sequence is 13 residues long. Trimming pared 8 bases from V and 2 bases from J, leaving 12 bases between. Germline loops: CDR1 WNHNN, CDR2 SYGVQD (reference sequence). Written as DNA, the CDR3 is TGCGCCAGCTGTGTCGGGACAAACACTGAAGCTTTCTTT. Translated, it gives CASCVGTNTEAFF.

Comments on this clonotype: Relative to the germline gene, one junction end is altered; a read error may explain this. The chain links TRBV6-1 to TRBJ2-1; D tentatively reads TRBD1 or TRBD2 (5 bases each). Germline V gene sequence: CDR1 MNHNS, CDR2 SASEGT. This CDR3 comprises 11 residues. The CDR3 region is CSSRGLGSQFF. In DNA form, the CDR3 reads TGTTCCAGCCGGGGCCTAGGTTCTCAGTTCTTC.

This chain uses TRBV3-1 with TRBJ1-2; D gene ambiguous. The CDR3 has 16 amino acids. The germline V and J ends were trimmed by 2 bases and 10 bases, with 23 bases remaining between them. Germline CDR1 and CDR2: LGHDT and YNNKEL (reference sequence). The CDR3 region has the DNA TGTGCCAGCAGCCAACTCTTGAGCAGTATCTACGATGACTACACCTTC. The encoded protein is CASSQLLSSIYDDYTF.

This clonotype was found a few times. This sequence joins TRBV7-2 and TRBJ2-3; 10 nucleotides agree with TRBD1. This CDR3 region has 16 residues. The V gene's germline CDR1 is SGHTA and CDR2 FQGNSA. V trimming: 0 bases; J trimming: 3 bases; junction bases outside the gene matches: 3. The chain's CDR3 is CASSLATGGATDTQYF. CDR3 coding DNA: TGTGCCAGCAGCTTAGCGACAGGGGGCGCAACAGATACGCAGTATTTT.

This clonotype appeared many times. The rearrangement uses TRBV5-1 and TRBJ2-7, with D uncertain. Germline assignment: CDR1 SGHRS and CDR2 YFSETQ. The CDR3 sequence is 13 residues long. The CDR3 DNA is TGCGTCCACTGGCATAGGGCCTCCTACGAGCAGTACTTC. As protein: CVHWHRASYEQYF.